These 29 T cell receptor beta chains share one sample of origin, sequenced in a study of CD8 T cells in Susac syndrome (dated by TCRdb to the late 2010s). Libraries were made using the immunoSEQ multiplex PCR assay. RNA was extracted using the RNeasy kit, and about 0.5 to 1 microgram was reverse transcribed with random hexamers. TCRdb trimmed public reads at Q25 via fastp, called clones via MiXCR and kept in-frame beta chains. Each record represents a unique CDR3 protein, reported with the most common genes and DNA among its rows. The sample table holds around 170,000 distinct CDR3 sequences, of which approximately 95% were seen once. Clones ranked in the top ten supply about 0.15% of the sample. The source material was CD8+ T cells from PBMCs. These receptor sequences come from a human donor with Susac syndrome.

This clonotype has a single count. The gene calls are TRBV4-2 and TRBJ1-1; tentatively, D is TRBD1 (5 bases). Trimming cost V 4 bases and J 4 bases, with 19 bases left between them. From germline, CDR1 is LGHNA and CDR2 YNFKEQ. CDR3 size: 16 residues. The CDR3 coding sequence is TGTGCCAGCAGCCGGAATTCGGGGGGGGTTGGCACTGAAGCTTTCTTT. Amino acids: CASSRNSGGVGTEAFF.

The V gene is TRBV29-1, the J gene TRBJ1-2; D unclear. V gave up 4 bases and J gave up 3 bases, with 9 bases separating them. This CDR3 has 12 amino acids. The germline V gene has CDR1 SQVTM and CDR2 ANQGSEA. CDR3 DNA: TGCAGCGTTGTAGGCAGTGACTATGGCTACACCTTC. Translation: CSVVGSDYGYTF. The full variable domain, its missing parts supplied by reference TRBV29-1 and TRBJ1-2, is SAVISQKPSRDICQRGTSLTIQCQVDSQVTMMFWYRQQPGQSLTLIATANQGSEATYESGFVIDKFPISRPNLTFSTLTVSNMSPEDSSIYLCSVVGSDYGYTFGSGTRLTVV.

The rearrangement uses TRBV2 and TRBJ2-2; 8 bases fit TRBD2. Germline CDR1 is SNHLY and CDR2 is FYNNEI. This CDR3 has 14 amino acids. J gave up 3 bases and V 7 bases, and 4 bases lay outside the gene matches. CDR3 amino acids: CASTKAGDTGELFF. CDR3 sequence (DNA): TGTGCCAGCACTAAAGCGGGAGACACCGGGGAGCTGTTTTTT. The full variable domain, with the rest looked up from reference TRBV2 and TRBJ2-2, is EPEVTQTPSHQVTQMGQEVILRCVPISNHLYFYWYRQILGQKVEFLVSFYNNEISEKSEIFDDQFSVERPDGSNFTLKIRSTKLEDSAMYFCASTKAGDTGELFFGEGSRLTVL.

V is TRBV20-1 and J is TRBJ2-7, with 8 bases fitting TRBD1. The V segment lost 0 bases and the J segment 5 bases; nucleotides outside the gene matches: 12. The CDR3 has 16 residues. Per the germline V gene, CDR1 is DFQATT and CDR2 is SNEGSKA (reference sequence). The CDR3 region has the DNA TGCAGTGCTAGAGACCGGGACAGGCTCCTTGAGGACGAGCAGTACTTC. Translated, it gives CSARDRDRLLEDEQYF.

The CDR3 protein is CASSEPHATEAFF. CDR3 nucleotide sequence: TGCGCCAGCAGCGAACCTCATGCGACTGAAGCTTTCTTT. The V and J genes are TRBV4-1 and TRBJ1-1; D gene unclear. In germline, CDR1 is MGHRA, CDR2 YSYEKL. CDR3 length: 13 amino acids. Trimming cost V 5 bases and J 5 bases, with 12 bases left between them.

V is TRBV5-1 and J is TRBJ2-3; D tentatively fits TRBD1 or TRBD2 (5 bases each). V was trimmed by 4 bases and J by 3 bases, leaving 18 bases between them. Germline loops: CDR1 SGHRS, CDR2 YFSETQ. The CDR3 totals 16 residues. The CDR3, as DNA: TGCGCCAGCAGCCTAGGGACGGAGAGTTGGACAGATACGCAGTATTTT. This translates into CASSLGTESWTDTQYF.

The rearrangement uses TRBV20-1 and TRBJ2-1; the D is unclear. V was cut by 6 bases and J by 9 bases, with 15 bases left in between. There are 12 residues in the CDR3. Per germline, CDR1 DFQATT and CDR2 SNEGSKA (reference sequence). This CDR3 reads CSAIGGLGEQFF. CDR3 in DNA: TGCAGTGCCATCGGCGGCCTGGGTGAGCAGTTCTTC.

The chain couples TRBV6-5 to TRBJ1-2; no reliable D call. There are 15 residues in the CDR3. Germline V gene sequence: CDR1 MNHEY, CDR2 SVGAGI. V was trimmed by 0 bases and J by 3 bases, leaving 11 bases between them. CDR3 DNA sequence: TGTGCCAGCAGTTACTCAAGAATGGGGTACTATGGCTACACCTTC. Residues: CASSYSRMGYYGYTF.

The chain uses TRBV12-3 or TRBV12-4 and TRBJ1-1; perhaps TRBD1 as D (5 bases). The CDR3 has 15 residues. V was trimmed by 2 bases and J by 11 bases, leaving 21 bases between them. Here the CDR3 reads CASSLLSRVGVRAFF. CDR3 DNA: TGTGCCAGCAGTTTATTGTCCAGGGTGGGAGTCCGGGCTTTCTTT.

The chain recombines TRBV29-1 with TRBJ1-1; D is unclear. Trimming pared 6 bases from V and 6 bases from J, leaving 32 bases between. Germline CDR1 SQVTM, CDR2 ANQGSEA. The CDR3 sequence is 18 residues long. CDR3 DNA: TGCAGCGTCTATCCCAGCCCACAATCCGACTCCCCCACTCCTGAAGCTTTCTTT. It yields the protein CSVYPSPQSDSPTPEAFF.

This clonotype has only one observation. The genes are TRBV3-1 and TRBJ2-7, with D maybe TRBD2 (6 bases). Germline assignment: CDR1 LGHDT and CDR2 YNNKEL (reference sequence). This CDR3 region has 16 residues. The germline V and J ends were trimmed by 4 bases and 2 bases, with 18 bases remaining between them. CDR3 amino acids: CASSPTGEQQTYEQYF. The CDR3 DNA is TGTGCCAGCAGCCCTACGGGAGAACAGCAAACCTACGAGCAGTACTTC.

V is TRBV16 and J is TRBJ1-1; possible D gene TRBD1, 5 bases. The CDR3 has 16 residues. Germline CDR1 is KGHSY and CDR2 is FQNENV. Trimming cost V 0 bases and J 3 bases, with 14 bases left between them. CDR3 bases: TGTGCCAGCAGCCAATCTATTATCGTGGGGGACACTGAAGCTTTCTTT. Amino acid sequence: CASSQSIIVGDTEAFF.

The V and J genes are TRBV12-3 or TRBV12-4 and TRBJ2-1; D possibly corresponds to TRBD2 (6 bases). The CDR3 extends over 14 amino acids. Trimming removed 3 bases from V and 3 bases from J, with 9 bases in between. The CDR3: CASSFKGLYNEQFF. DNA for the CDR3: TGTGCCAGCAGTTTTAAGGGACTCTACAATGAGCAGTTCTTC.

The chain is built from TRBV11-2 and TRBJ1-1; D uncertain. The CDR3 runs to 13 residues. Trimming took off 2 bases at V and 6 bases at J, with 10 bases between the two ends. Germline V gives CDR1 SGHAT, CDR2 FQNNGV. DNA of the CDR3: TGTGCCAGCAGCTTAATGCCGGGCGCTGAAGCTTTCTTT. It codes for CASSLMPGAEAFF.

This chain connects TRBV6-5 to TRBJ2-5; TRBD2 agrees at 7 bases. Per germline, CDR1 MNHEY and CDR2 SVGAGI. J was trimmed by 4 bases and V by 2 bases; bases with no gene match: 7. The CDR3 extends over 15 amino acids. CDR3 sequence: CASSYQDGRSETQYF. The CDR3 nucleotides read TGTGCCAGCAGTTACCAGGACGGGAGGTCAGAGACCCAGTACTTC.

The genes are TRBV13 and TRBJ2-5; the D call may be TRBD1 or TRBD2 (5 bases each). Trimming stripped 2 bases from V and 7 bases from J, with 20 bases between. The CDR3 has 16 residues. Germline-derived CDR1 and CDR2 are PRHDT and FYEKMQ (reference sequence). The CDR3 nucleotides are TGTGCCAGCAGCTTATCTGGGACCACCAGAGAGGGGACCCAGTACTTC. Its protein product is CASSLSGTTREGTQYF.

V and J are TRBV5-1 and TRBJ2-3, with 7 nucleotides matching TRBD2. V trimming: 1 base; J trimming: 2 bases; junction bases outside the gene matches: 16. Germline V CDR1 and CDR2: SGHRS, YFSETQ. The CDR3 is 19 residues long. The CDR3 region is CASSLFASGINPNTDTQYF. CDR3 nucleotide sequence: TGCGCCAGCAGCTTGTTTGCCAGCGGGATTAACCCTAACACAGATACGCAGTATTTT.

The chain carries TRBV19 and TRBJ1-2, with D uncertain. The CDR3 has 15 residues. Per germline, CDR1 LNHDA and CDR2 SQIVND (reference sequence). Trimming removed 1 base at V and 0 bases at J, with 9 bases between. The DNA for the CDR3 is TGTGCCAGTAGTATAGGTTACGGATCTAACTATGGCTACACCTTC. Translation gives CASSIGYGSNYGYTF.

The chain recombines TRBV5-4 with TRBJ2-7; D perhaps matches TRBD2 (5 bases). The CDR3 extends over 14 amino acids. Germline assignment: CDR1 SGHNT and CDR2 YYREEE (reference sequence). Trimming pared 0 bases from V and 7 bases from J, leaving 14 bases between. DNA of the CDR3: TGTGCCAGCAGCTTGGATATTCCCGGGGAAGAGCAGTACTTC. This translates into CASSLDIPGEEQYF.

This clonotype was seen once. V gene TRBV5-1 combines with J gene TRBJ2-3, with 7 positions matching TRBD1. The junction had 11 bases not matched to a gene; V was cut back by 7 bases and J by 3 bases. CDR1 is SGHRS, CDR2 YFSETQ, per germline. CDR3 size: 15 residues. This CDR3 is CASETGTDLTDTQYF. Written as DNA, the CDR3 is TGCGCCAGCGAAACCGGGACAGATCTAACAGATACGCAGTATTTT.

The V gene is TRBV5-1, the J gene TRBJ2-4; D remains unclear. Trimming cost V 4 bases and J 11 bases, with 25 bases left between them. The CDR3 spans 16 residues. The germline CDR1 and CDR2 sequences are SGHRS and YFSETQ. CDR3 amino acids: CASSLSTQILSLFQYF. The CDR3 DNA reads TGCGCCAGCAGCCTTTCAACCCAGATACTAAGCTTATTTCAGTACTTC.

The V call is TRBV13, the J call TRBJ2-2; D is possibly TRBD2 (7 bases). The CDR3 length is 16 residues. CDR1 and CDR2 from the germline V gene are PRHDT and FYEKMQ (reference sequence). Trimming left V 5 bases short and J 0 bases short, with 13 bases between. The CDR3 loop reads CASSGLGGPNTGELFF. In DNA, the CDR3 is TGTGCCAGCAGCGGCCTCGGGGGGCCGAACACCGGGGAGCTGTTTTTT.

Only one count was recorded for this clonotype. The rearrangement links TRBV27 to TRBJ1-5; D may be TRBD1 (5 bases). V was cut by 1 base and J by 7 bases, with 14 bases left in between. Germline V CDR1 and CDR2: MNHEY, SMNVEV (reference sequence). CDR3 size: 15 residues. The CDR3 coding sequence is TGTGCCAGCAGTTTATTCCAGGGAATAGAACAGCCCCAGCATTTT. Translation gives CASSLFQGIEQPQHF.

V is TRBV9 and J is TRBJ1-1, with no clear D. Between the trimmed V and J ends, which lost 0 bases and 0 bases, there was a span of 9 bases. This CDR3 spans 15 amino acids. The germline V gene encodes CDR1 SGDLS and CDR2 YYNGEE. CDR3 in DNA: TGTGCCAGCAGCGTAGCGTACAGAATGAACACTGAAGCTTTCTTT. Protein sequence: CASSVAYRMNTEAFF.

The chain joins TRBV10-2 to TRBJ2-7; 7 nucleotides match TRBD1. CDR3 size: 15 residues. Losses at the gene ends were 0 bases for V and 2 bases for J; bases not matched to a gene: 4. From germline, CDR1 is WSHSY and CDR2 SAAADI. CDR3 loop: CASSESGTDTYEQYF. The CDR3 DNA reads as TGCGCCAGCAGTGAGTCCGGGACAGACACCTACGAGCAGTACTTC.

The chain joins TRBV10-3 to TRBJ1-1; a possible D gene is TRBD1 (6 bases). Germline assignment: CDR1 ENHRY and CDR2 SYGVKD. This CDR3 is 13 amino acids long. Trimming removed 4 bases at V and 1 base at J, with 7 bases between. CDR3 region: CAISGQANTEAFF. CDR3 sequence (DNA): TGTGCCATCAGTGGACAGGCGAACACTGAAGCTTTCTTT.

This clonotype was observed a single time. In DNA, the CDR3 is TGTGCCAGCAGCCATGGACAGGACCAGCATTTT. This encodes CASSHGQDQHF. The rearrangement joins TRBV6-5 to TRBJ1-5; 7 bases map to TRBD1. From germline, CDR1 is MNHEY and CDR2 SVGAGI. The CDR3 contains 11 residues. V lost 6 bases to trimming and J lost 12 bases; unmatched junction nucleotides: 5.

This clonotype was counted between two and nine times. This chain joins TRBV6-2 or TRBV6-3 and TRBJ1-2, with 8 bases lining up with TRBD1. The CDR3 is 13 residues long. Germline assignment: CDR1 MNHEY and CDR2 SVGEGT. V trimming: 7 bases; J trimming: 7 bases; junction bases outside the gene matches: 8. The CDR3 DNA follows: TGTGCCAGCACCCGAGGACAGGGTCGTGGCTACACCTTC. This translates into CASTRGQGRGYTF.

A single count supports this clonotype. The chain has TRBV11-2 and TRBJ2-7; 9 nucleotides agree with TRBD1. This CDR3 comprises 13 residues. V trimming: 8 bases; J trimming: 5 bases; junction bases outside the gene matches: 7. Germline CDR1 is SGHAT and CDR2 is FQNNGV. The CDR3 nucleotides read TGTGCCAGCGGCGGAAGGACAGGGGACGAGCAGTACTTC. As protein: CASGGRTGDEQYF.